This T cell receptor beta chain was recorded in a study of T cells in Graves' hyperthyroidism and ophthalmopathy. Study observations and caveats: By a 13 V-J model, ophthalmopathy was set apart from stable hyperthyroidism.

Amplification targeted TCR beta CDR3 regions from RNA transcripts. The study used the HTBI primer set for a first-round RT-PCR of the TCR CDR3. TCRdb independently ran MiXCR on the multiplex PCR reads; one entry per CDR3 protein. This table holds about 840,000 distinct CDR3 sequences, over 35% found once. The length of the CDR3 is 15 residues. The trim removed 9 bases at V and 0 bases at J, leaving 7 bases unmatched. Germline assignment: CDR1 MNHNY and CDR2 SVGAGI (reference sequence). Remarks on this clonotype: Antigen unknown.

Stable Graves' hyperthyroidism denoted no ophthalmopathy progression over 18 months. The sequence was obtained from a man younger than 35 with Graves' hyperthyroidism. The V call is TRBV6-6, the J call TRBJ2-2; TRBD1 matches at 7 bases. Sequencing was carried out using blood. CDR3 sequence (DNA): TGTGCCAGTTGGGACAGCAACACGAACACCGGGGAGCTGTTTTTT. Translation: CASWDSNTNTGELFF.